The 18 T cell receptor beta chains below come from one sample, sequenced in a study of radiation and T cells in renal cell carcinoma. TCRdb's table, derived via immunoSEQ multiplex PCR, lists solely in-frame clones and lacks some. The repertoire includes about 88,000 clones, 80% to 90% of them detected once, and about 7.9% sits in the top ten. The time point was: baseline pretreatment blood. Indicated treatment: 15 Gy SBRT to primary tumor, nephrectomy 4 weeks later. This specimen consisted of blood, obtained from a patient whose treatment included radiotherapy and nephrectomy. These receptors originate from a middle-aged man with renal cell carcinoma.

This sequence joins TRBV12-5 and TRBJ2-3; 8 bases align to TRBD2. In germline, CDR1 is LGHNT, CDR2 FRNRAP. V was pared by 7 bases and J by 4 bases, with 10 bases of the junction left unmatched. This CDR3 is built from 15 residues. In nucleotides, the CDR3 is TGTGCTAGTGCCCTGGGGTACGGGAGGGCAGATACGCAGTATTTT. Translated: CASALGYGRADTQYF.

The chain employs TRBV6-5 and TRBJ1-2; possible D gene TRBD1, 6 bases. The ends were cut back, 2 bases at V and 2 bases at J, with 9 bases in the middle. Germline V gene lookup returns CDR1 MNHEY and CDR2 SVGAGI. The CDR3 spans 14 residues. DNA for the CDR3: TGTGCCAGCAGTTACAACGGACAGAACTATGGCTACACCTTC. The encoded protein is CASSYNGQNYGYTF.

The V and J genes are TRBV15 and TRBJ1-4, with a tentative D call TRBD1 (6 bases). Between the trimmed V and J ends, which lost 1 base and 8 bases, there was a span of 14 bases. Per the germline V gene, CDR1 is LNHNV and CDR2 is YYDKDF (reference sequence). The CDR3 covers 15 residues. The CDR3 DNA reads TGTGCCACCAGCAGAGCTGGGACAAGTGAGGAAAAACTGTTTTTT. Amino acid sequence: CATSRAGTSEEKLFF.

The chain uses TRBV19 and TRBJ1-5; TRBD1 might be the D (5 bases). There are 15 residues in the CDR3. Per germline, CDR1 LNHDA and CDR2 SQIVND (reference sequence). Trimming took off 6 bases at V and 0 bases at J, with 12 bases between the two ends. Here the CDR3 DNA reads TGTGCCAGTAGGCTGGGACCTTATAGCAATCAGCCCCAGCATTTT. It specifies CASRLGPYSNQPQHF.

Only one count was recorded for this clone. The rearrangement uses TRBV6-5 and TRBJ1-3, with TRBD1 as a possible D gene (6 bases). The V and J ends lost 6 bases and 1 base respectively, with 13 bases between them. The CDR3 is 15 amino acids. From germline, CDR1 is MNHEY and CDR2 SVGAGI. The CDR3 protein is CASSPGVGSGNTIYF. Here the CDR3 DNA reads TGTGCCAGCAGCCCAGGGGTTGGGTCTGGAAACACCATATATTTT.

This sequence joins TRBV5-1 and TRBJ2-7; D gene ambiguous. This CDR3 contains 14 residues. Germline-derived CDR1 and CDR2 are SGHRS and YFSETQ. Trimming cost V 0 bases and J 1 base, with 8 bases left between them. The CDR3 reads CASSLAPGSYEQYF. DNA for the CDR3: TGCGCCAGCAGCTTGGCCCCGGGTTCCTACGAGCAGTACTTC.

A single count supports this clone. The genes are TRBV9 and TRBJ1-3, with TRBD1 matching over 10 bases. This CDR3 spans 17 amino acids. Trimming cost V 4 bases and J 0 bases; bases outside gene matches: 7. The V gene's germline CDR1 is SGDLS and CDR2 YYNGEE. CDR3 residues: CASSPGQGVLSGNTIYF. The CDR3 DNA is TGTGCCAGCAGCCCCGGACAGGGGGTGCTCTCTGGAAACACCATATATTTT.

This sequence joins TRBV27 and TRBJ2-7; D is possibly TRBD2 (5 bases). V lost 6 bases, J lost 3 bases, and 9 bases lay in between. The CDR3 is made up of 12 amino acids. CDR1 and CDR2 (germline): MNHEY, SMNVEV (reference sequence). The CDR3 sequence: CASSPLGYEQYF. As DNA, the CDR3 is TGTGCCAGCAGCCCACTAGGCTACGAGCAGTACTTC.

The chain joins TRBV6-1 to TRBJ1-5; 7 bases line up with TRBD1. Germline CDR1 MNHNS, CDR2 SASEGT. The CDR3 contains 14 residues. V shed 8 bases, J shed 4 bases, and the junction held 8 bases outside the gene matches. DNA for the CDR3: TGTGCCAGCCCCCGGACAGGCAGAAATCAGCCCCAGCATTTT. It is translated as CASPRTGRNQPQHF.

This clone was observed once. CDR3 sequence: CASSLSWDDTGGEKLFF. CDR3 in DNA: TGTGCCAGCAGCTTATCTTGGGACGATACAGGGGGAGAAAAACTGTTTTTT. The genes are TRBV7-9 and TRBJ1-4; 8 bases map to TRBD1. V was pared by 2 bases and J by 8 bases, with 13 bases of the junction left unmatched. The germline V gene encodes CDR1 SEHNR and CDR2 FQNEAQ (reference sequence). This CDR3 contains 17 residues.

This chain links TRBV6-5 with TRBJ2-1, with TRBD2 matching 8 bases. Germline CDR1 reads MNHEY; CDR2 reads SVGAGI. The CDR3 covers 14 residues. After removal of 6 bases from V and 1 base from J, the junction contained 2 bases not matched to a gene. CDR3 residues: CASRGGGSYNEQFF. CDR3 coding DNA: TGTGCCAGCAGGGGCGGGGGGTCCTACAATGAGCAGTTCTTC.

The V gene is TRBV7-9, the J gene TRBJ1-1; D gene ambiguous. Germline V gene sequence: CDR1 SEHNR, CDR2 FQNEAQ (reference sequence). Trimming took 5 bases from V and 1 from J, leaving 14 bases between them. CDR3 length: 15 amino acids. The CDR3, as DNA: TGTGCCAGCAGCCCGCGGTCGGGAACGAACACTGAAGCTTTCTTT. Protein product: CASSPRSGTNTEAFF.

The genes are TRBV2 and TRBJ2-7; D tentatively fits TRBD1 or TRBD2 (6 bases each). V was pared by 8 bases and J by 0 bases, with 11 bases between. Germline V gives CDR1 SNHLY, CDR2 FYNNEI. The CDR3 spans 13 residues. The CDR3 here is CASGGQGSYEQYF. The DNA of the CDR3 is TGTGCCAGCGGGGGGCAGGGCTCCTACGAGCAGTACTTC.

This chain joins TRBV6-4 and TRBJ2-1; D remains unclear. This CDR3 is 13 amino acids long. Germline V gene sequence: CDR1 MRHNA, CDR2 SNTAGT. The V end was cut by 8 bases, the J end by 10 bases, with 18 bases between. As DNA, the CDR3 is TGTGCCAGCGACCGAGGAAGGGTGGAAGAGCAGTTCTTC. It specifies CASDRGRVEEQFF.

The chain's CDR3 is CASSARQGAYNEQFF. CDR3 coding DNA: TGTGCCAGCAGCGCACGACAGGGGGCTTACAATGAGCAGTTCTTC. The V gene is TRBV5-6, the J gene TRBJ2-1; TRBD1 matches 10 bases. This CDR3 has 15 amino acids. The V gene's germline CDR1 is SGHDT and CDR2 YYEEEE. Germline trimming cut 4 bases from V and 4 bases from J; bases unmatched to any gene: 5.

This clone appeared once. This rearrangement joins TRBV27 to TRBJ2-2; perhaps TRBD1 as D (5 bases). The V gene's germline CDR1 is MNHEY and CDR2 SMNVEV (reference sequence). Trimming shortened V by 4 bases and J by 3 bases, and 15 bases separated the two germline ends. The CDR3 has 16 amino acids. The CDR3: CASSSPQGAYTGELFF. In DNA form, the CDR3 reads TGTGCCAGCAGTTCTCCCCAAGGGGCTTACACCGGGGAGCTGTTTTTT.

The gene calls are TRBV11-2 and TRBJ2-5; D ambiguous. Trimming took 2 bases from V and 1 from J, leaving 8 bases between them. The germline CDR1 and CDR2 sequences are SGHAT and FQNNGV. The CDR3 runs 14 residues. The CDR3 sequence is CASSLHTVQETQYF. CDR3 sequence (DNA): TGTGCCAGCAGCTTACATACTGTCCAAGAGACCCAGTACTTC.

The chain has TRBV19 and TRBJ1-1; tentatively, D is TRBD1 (6 bases). This CDR3 contains 13 residues. Germline CDR1 LNHDA, CDR2 SQIVND (reference sequence). V shed 9 bases and J shed 0 bases, with 11 bases lying between them. DNA of the CDR3: TGTGCCAGCGGACAGCAGATGAACACTGAAGCTTTCTTT. It translates to CASGQQMNTEAFF.